This TCR beta chain was sequenced in a study of blood T cell repertoires in COVID-19. This CDR3 is built from 14 residues. Germline V gives CDR1 SGHRS, CDR2 YFSETQ. Deletions cut 0 bases from V and 1 base from J, with 5 bases between. The method was immunoSEQ multiplex PCR; TCRdb's version includes in-frame clones alone and lacks a portion of them. The sample holds approximately 220,000 clones, approximately 82% seen once. About this clone: Other DNA sequences in this sample translate to the same CDR3.

The specimen sequenced was peripheral blood. This sequence originates from a woman aged 50 to 65 with acute or convalescent COVID-19. This chain links TRBV5-1 with TRBJ1-3, with unresolved D. As DNA, the CDR3 is TGCGCCAGCAGCTTGGGCAGTTCTGGAAACACCATATATTTT. This codes for CASSLGSSGNTIYF.